A selection of T cell receptor beta chains follows, all from one sample in a study of PD-1 blockade in classical Hodgkin lymphoma. Sequenced by immunoSEQ multiplex PCR; TCRdb stores in-frame clones only, minus some. Among roughly 20,000 clones listed, 90% to 95% were seen once. Sequenced material: CD4+ T cells from blood. The receptors here all came from a human donor with classical Hodgkin lymphoma. The CDR3 runs from the conserved cysteine through the conserved F or W. A clone size is listed for some rows: how often the clone was seen (once, few, many), or a class if it is expanded.

J gene | V gene | clone size | CDR3 length | CDR3 protein
TRBJ1-2 | TRBV19 | - | 14 | CATKTLGRGPGYTF
TRBJ2-7 | TRBV5-4 | - | 14 | CASSRGASLYEQYF
TRBJ2-5 | TRBV5-1 | - | 14 | CASSEGTGGETQYF
TRBJ2-7 | TRBV29-1 | - | 11 | CSVEDTYEQYF
TRBJ2-1 | TRBV6-6 | - | 16 | CASSSGQAPTTSVQFF
TRBJ2-7 | TRBV28 | - | 14 | CASSSPGRSYEQYF
TRBJ1-4 | TRBV6-4 | once | 16 | CASSEPRARWSEKLFF
TRBJ1-1 | TRBV5-1 | - | 15 | CASSSFATVNTEAFF
TRBJ2-1 | TRBV10-3 | - | 15 | CASLGVLPFYNEQFF
TRBJ1-1 | TRBV6-1 | - | 13 | CASKDRTGTEAFF
TRBJ2-5 | TRBV6-7 | - | 15 | CASSYSGPSRETQYF
TRBJ2-7 | TRBV2 | - | 19 | CASSLRLAGGSGGAHEQYF
TRBJ1-2 | TRBV2 | - | 15 | CASTLLGASNYGYTF
TRBJ1-1 | TRBV5-1 | - | 15 | CASNTEAPGNTEAFF
TRBJ2-7 | TRBV5-5 | - | 13 | CASRSGSSYEQYF
TRBJ2-1 | TRBV28 | once | 16 | CASSGLFDGPYNEQFF
TRBJ2-4 | TRBV6-1 | - | 18 | CASSVIHLAGLAKNIQYF
TRBJ2-2 | TRBV4-3 | - | 15 | CASSQVELVGGELFF
TRBJ2-2 | TRBV28 | - | 14 | CASRTSGNTGELFF
TRBJ2-1 | TRBV9 | - | 11 | CASSGGAEQFF
TRBJ1-4 | TRBV2 | - | 13 | CAGRTDLNEKLFF
TRBJ2-2 | TRBV4-3 | - | 15 | CASRVTSGATGELFF
TRBJ2-2 | TRBV18 | - | 15 | CASSPGQGNTGELFF
TRBJ2-7 | TRBV28 | - | 17 | CASSLEERGTPPYEQYF
TRBJ1-6 | TRBV9 | - | 13 | CASSVSGGLPLHF
TRBJ1-5 | TRBV19 | - | 13 | CASSRQAQGPQHF
TRBJ2-3 | TRBV6-5 | - | 15 | CATQRAGLSTDTQYF
TRBJ2-1 | TRBV4-3 | - | 16 | CASSQDPLAVDNEQFF
TRBJ2-5 | TRBV5-1 | - | 14 | CASSPGTPQETQYF
TRBJ2-3 | TRBV2 | - | 14 | CASSETSGGPAQYF
TRBJ2-5 | TRBV27 | - | 14 | CASSLRDVEETQYF
TRBJ2-1 | TRBV20-1 | - | 10 | CSVSYNEQFF
TRBJ1-5 | TRBV15 | - | 14 | CATSTNDGPQPQHF
TRBJ1-3 | TRBV14 | - | 13 | CASSQKIGNTIYF
TRBJ2-2 | TRBV2 | - | 14 | CASSSLASTGELFF
TRBJ1-6 | TRBV7-2 | - | 13 | CASSSGLRTPLHF
TRBJ1-5 | TRBV18 | - | 14 | CASSQQGSNQPQHF
TRBJ1-2 | TRBV6-4 | - | 15 | CASSPEQGINYGYTF
TRBJ2-7 | TRBV14 | once | 15 | CASSQGRNPTYEQYF
TRBJ2-7 | TRBV5-4 | - | 15 | CASSLAGAGTYEQYF
TRBJ2-7 | TRBV28 | - | 19 | CASSPARGGLVSGSYEQYF
TRBJ2-1 | TRBV7-6 | - | 20 | CASSPLGTSGSRGVYNEQFF
TRBJ1-2 | TRBV19 | - | 13 | CASSFRGNYGYTF
TRBJ1-4 | TRBV4-3 | once | 17 | CASSPRYGQPTNEKLFF
TRBJ1-2 | TRBV7-2 | - | 14 | CASSLSSPRGGYTF
TRBJ2-7 | TRBV5-1 | - | 15 | CASSQGSPRGYEQYF
TRBJ1-5 | TRBV2 | - | 13 | CASMGGIGQPQHF
TRBJ1-5 | TRBV7-9 | - | 14 | CASSFTGSNQPQHF
TRBJ1-3 | TRBV7-7 | - | 19 | CASSLHFRDRASSGNTIYF
- | TRBV5-6 | - | 15 | CASSPRLLLSYEQYF
TRBJ1-1 | TRBV14 | - | 16 | CASSHFLTGSTPEAFF
TRBJ2-1 | TRBV19 | - | 17 | CASTPGLAGSSYNEQFF
TRBJ2-1 | TRBV5-4 | - | 15 | CASSLEAGPYNEQFF
TRBJ2-5 | TRBV29-1 | - | 14 | CSVPGTGSGETQYF
TRBJ1-2 | TRBV19 | - | 13 | CASRVRGADGYTF
TRBJ2-1 | TRBV7-9 | - | 16 | CASSFSLTGLLNEQFF
TRBJ2-7 | TRBV5-6 | - | 14 | CASSLVSDRESRYF
TRBJ1-5 | TRBV7-4 | - | 13 | CASSKTLNQPQHF
TRBJ2-7 | TRBV28 | - | 19 | CASSSPGTSGRASTYEQYF
TRBJ2-2 | TRBV11-3 | - | 15 | CASSLFGINTGELFF